Listed here is a single T cell receptor beta chain. Its specificity is unknown. This sample is drawn from a study of OX40 agonist ivuxolimab in advanced cancers. Whole-study context: One patient with hepatocellular carcinoma and two with cutaneous melanoma, three in all, had partial responses.

Sequenced by immunoSEQ multiplex PCR; TCRdb stores in-frame clones only, minus some. The table has 80,000 to 100,000 clones, 90% seen once; the top ten hold around 1.5%. Germline loops: CDR1 KGHSH, CDR2 LQKENI. V lost 2 bases, J lost 7 bases, and 19 bases lay in between. The CDR3 length is 16 residues. Whole-study findings and limits: Low normalized clonal expansion also occurred in some nonresponding patients. Among the least clonally expanded were partial responders at 0.1-3.0 mg/kg. Clonal expansion from baseline to week 6 occurred in both CD4+ and CD8+ T cells.

The chain uses TRBV18 and TRBJ2-3; tentative D call: TRBD2 (6 bases). The specimen was CD4+ or CD8+ T cells sorted from blood, collected in a trial of the OX40 agonist ivuxolimab. The source is an adult with an advanced solid tumor such as melanoma, head and neck, liver or kidney cancer. The CDR3 DNA reads as TGTGCCAGCTCACCAACCGGGACTGGAAACAGATATACGCAGTATTTT. Protein: CASSPTGTGNRYTQYF.